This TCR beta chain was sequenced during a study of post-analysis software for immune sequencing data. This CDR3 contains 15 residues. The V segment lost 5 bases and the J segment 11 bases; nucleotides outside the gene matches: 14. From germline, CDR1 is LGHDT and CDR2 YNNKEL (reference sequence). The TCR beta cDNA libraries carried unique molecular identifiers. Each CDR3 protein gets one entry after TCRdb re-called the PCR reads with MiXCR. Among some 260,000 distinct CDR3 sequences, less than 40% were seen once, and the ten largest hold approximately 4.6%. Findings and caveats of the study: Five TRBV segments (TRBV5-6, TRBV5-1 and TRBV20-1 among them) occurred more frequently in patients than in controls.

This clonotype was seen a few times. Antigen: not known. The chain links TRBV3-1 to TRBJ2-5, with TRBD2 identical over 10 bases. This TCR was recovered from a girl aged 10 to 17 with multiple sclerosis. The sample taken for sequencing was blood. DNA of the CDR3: TGTGCCAGCAGCATAGCGGGAGGAAAAAGAAATGAGCAGTACTTC. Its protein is CASSIAGGKRNEQYF.